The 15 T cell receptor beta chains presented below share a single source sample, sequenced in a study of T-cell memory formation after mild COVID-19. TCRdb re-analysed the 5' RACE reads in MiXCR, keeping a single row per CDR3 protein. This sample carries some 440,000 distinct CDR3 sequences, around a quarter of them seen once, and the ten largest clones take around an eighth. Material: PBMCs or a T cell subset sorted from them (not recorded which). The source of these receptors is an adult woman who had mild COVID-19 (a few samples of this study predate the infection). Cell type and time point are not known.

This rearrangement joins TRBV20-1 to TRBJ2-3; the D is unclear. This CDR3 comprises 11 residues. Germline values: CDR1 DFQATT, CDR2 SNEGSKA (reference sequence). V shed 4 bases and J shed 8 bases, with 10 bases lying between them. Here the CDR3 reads CSATTGVTQYF. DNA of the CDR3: TGCAGTGCTACGACTGGAGTTACGCAGTATTTT.

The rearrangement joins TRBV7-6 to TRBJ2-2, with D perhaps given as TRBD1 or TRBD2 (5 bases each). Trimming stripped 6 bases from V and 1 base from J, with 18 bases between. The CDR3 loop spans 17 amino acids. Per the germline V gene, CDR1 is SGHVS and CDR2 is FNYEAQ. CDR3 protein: CASRVHPGTVNTGELFF. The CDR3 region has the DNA TGTGCCAGCAGAGTACATCCCGGGACGGTGAACACCGGGGAGCTGTTTTTT.

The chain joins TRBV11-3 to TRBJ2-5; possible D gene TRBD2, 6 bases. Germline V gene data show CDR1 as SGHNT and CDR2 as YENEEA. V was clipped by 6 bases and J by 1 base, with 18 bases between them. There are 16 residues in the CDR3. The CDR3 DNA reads TGTGCCAGCAGGGGAGAGGGACTGACACTCCAAGAGACCCAGTACTTC. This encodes CASRGEGLTLQETQYF.

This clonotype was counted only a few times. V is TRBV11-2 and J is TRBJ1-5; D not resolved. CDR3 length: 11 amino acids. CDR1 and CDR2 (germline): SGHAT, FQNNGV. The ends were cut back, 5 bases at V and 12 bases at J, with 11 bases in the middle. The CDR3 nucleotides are TGTGCCAGCAGCCACGACGGACTCCAGCATTTT. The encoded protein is CASSHDGLQHF.

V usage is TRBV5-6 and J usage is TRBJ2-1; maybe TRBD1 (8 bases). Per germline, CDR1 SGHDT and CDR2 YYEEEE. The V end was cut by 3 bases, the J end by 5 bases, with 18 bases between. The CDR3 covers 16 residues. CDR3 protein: CASSWGGGTGHNEQFF. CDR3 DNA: TGTGCCAGCAGCTGGGGGGGCGGGACAGGACACAATGAGCAGTTCTTC. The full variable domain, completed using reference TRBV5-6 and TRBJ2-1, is DAGVTQSPTHLIKTRGQQVTLRCSPKSGHDTVSWYQQALGQGPQFIFQYYEEEERQRGNFPDRFSGHQFPNYSSELNVNALLLGDSALYLCASSWGGGTGHNEQFFGPGTRLTVL.

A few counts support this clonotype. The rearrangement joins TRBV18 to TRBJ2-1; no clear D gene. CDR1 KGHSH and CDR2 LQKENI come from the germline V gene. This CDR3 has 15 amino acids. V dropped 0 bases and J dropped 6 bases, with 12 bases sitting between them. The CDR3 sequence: CASSPPRTTGNEQFF. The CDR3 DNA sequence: TGTGCCAGCTCACCACCGAGGACCACGGGCAATGAGCAGTTCTTC.

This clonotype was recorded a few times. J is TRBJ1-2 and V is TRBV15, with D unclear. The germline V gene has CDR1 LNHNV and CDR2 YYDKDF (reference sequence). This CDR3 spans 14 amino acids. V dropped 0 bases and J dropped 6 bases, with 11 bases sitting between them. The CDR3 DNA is TGTGCCACCAGCAGAGATTGGAATCACGATGGCTACACCTTC. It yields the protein CATSRDWNHDGYTF.

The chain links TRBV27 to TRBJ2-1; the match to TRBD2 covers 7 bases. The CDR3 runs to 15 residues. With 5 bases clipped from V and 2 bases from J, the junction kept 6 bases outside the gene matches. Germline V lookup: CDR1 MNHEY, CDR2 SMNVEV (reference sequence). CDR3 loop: CASSPLARTYNEQFF. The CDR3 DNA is TGTGCCAGCAGTCCACTAGCGAGGACCTACAATGAGCAGTTCTTC.

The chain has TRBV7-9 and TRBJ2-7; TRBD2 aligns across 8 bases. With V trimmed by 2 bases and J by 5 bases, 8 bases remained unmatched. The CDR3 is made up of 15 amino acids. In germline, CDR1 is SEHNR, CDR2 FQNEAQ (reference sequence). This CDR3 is CASSLPAERGNEQYF. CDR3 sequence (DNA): TGTGCCAGCAGCTTACCCGCCGAGCGGGGGAACGAGCAGTACTTC.

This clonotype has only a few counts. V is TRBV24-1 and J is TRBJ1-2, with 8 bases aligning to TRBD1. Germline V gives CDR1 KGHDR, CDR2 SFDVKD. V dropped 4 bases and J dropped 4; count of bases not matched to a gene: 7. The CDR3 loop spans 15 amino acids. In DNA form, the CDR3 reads TGTGCCACCAGTGACCCCGGGACAGGAATCTATGGCTACACCTTC. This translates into CATSDPGTGIYGYTF.

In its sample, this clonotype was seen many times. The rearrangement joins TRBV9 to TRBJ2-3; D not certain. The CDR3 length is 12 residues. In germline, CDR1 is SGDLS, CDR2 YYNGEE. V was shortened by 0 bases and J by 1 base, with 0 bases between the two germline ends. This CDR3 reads CASSVGTDTQYF. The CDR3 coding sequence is TGTGCCAGCAGCGTAGGCACAGATACGCAGTATTTT.

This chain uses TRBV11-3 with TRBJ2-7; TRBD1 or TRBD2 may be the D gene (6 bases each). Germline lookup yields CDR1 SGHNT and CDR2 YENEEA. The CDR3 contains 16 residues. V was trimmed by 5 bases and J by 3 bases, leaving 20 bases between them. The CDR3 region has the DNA TGTGCCAGCAGCCTAGGGAAGGGGGGTATCGTCTACGAGCAGTACTTC. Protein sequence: CASSLGKGGIVYEQYF.

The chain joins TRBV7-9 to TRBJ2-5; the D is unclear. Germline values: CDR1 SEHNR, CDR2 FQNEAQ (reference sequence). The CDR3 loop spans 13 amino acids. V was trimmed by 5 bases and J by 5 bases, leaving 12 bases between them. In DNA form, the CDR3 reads TGTGCCAGCAGCCGCGACCACGGGGAGACCCAGTACTTC. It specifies CASSRDHGETQYF.

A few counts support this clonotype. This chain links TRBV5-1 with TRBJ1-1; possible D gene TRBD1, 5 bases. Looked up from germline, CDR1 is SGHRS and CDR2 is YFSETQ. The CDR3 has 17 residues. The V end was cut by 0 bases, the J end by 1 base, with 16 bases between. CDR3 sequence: CASSLAFSGHPNTEAFF. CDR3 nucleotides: TGCGCCAGCAGCTTGGCCTTCTCCGGACACCCGAACACTGAAGCTTTCTTT.

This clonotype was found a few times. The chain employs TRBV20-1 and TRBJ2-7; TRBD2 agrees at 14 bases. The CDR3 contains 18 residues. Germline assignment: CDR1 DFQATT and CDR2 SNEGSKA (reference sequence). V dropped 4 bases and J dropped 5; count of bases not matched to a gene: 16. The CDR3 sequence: CSATPRKGLAGVFDEQYF. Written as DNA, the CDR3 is TGCAGTGCTACGCCTAGGAAGGGACTAGCGGGAGTCTTCGACGAGCAGTACTTC.